The sequence of this T cell receptor (beta chain) was determined in a study of Graves' ophthalmopathy and Graves' hyperthyroidism. About the study: Peripheral blood collection took place at initial diagnosis, before any treatment.

This clonotype was counted ten times or more. The V and J ends lost 4 bases and 6 bases, in that order; junction bases with no gene match: 3. Germline CDR1 and CDR2: SQVTM and ANQGSEA. The CDR3 consists of 11 residues. TCR beta CDR3 regions were amplified from RNA transcripts. RT-PCR was first run with HTBI primers, then multiplex PCR in a second round. MiXCR was run by TCRdb on the multiplex PCR reads, yielding one entry per CDR3 protein. Altogether about 370,000 distinct CDR3 sequences are present, about a sixth being singletons, with the ten largest covering roughly 2.3%. J is TRBJ2-7 and V is TRBV29-1; 7 bases fit TRBD2. The material sequenced was peripheral blood. The TCR was taken from an adult woman with stable Graves' hyperthyroidism. This CDR3 reads CSVGLALEQYF. CDR3 nucleotide sequence: TGCAGCGTTGGACTAGCTCTCGAGCAGTACTTC.